This T cell receptor beta chain was obtained from a study of T cells in Graves' hyperthyroidism and ophthalmopathy. The study, taken as a whole, reports: Most thyroid clonotypes with frequency above 0.001 were detected in blood. Ophthalmopathy and stable hyperthyroidism were separated by a 13 V-J model.

Patients between 18 and 65 years old had hyperthyroidism, newly diagnosed and lasting under 2 months. Uncontrolled infection, other autoimmune disease, pregnancy or lactation excluded patients. It was RNA transcripts that yielded the amplified TCR beta CDR3 regions. The HTBI primer set drove a first-round RT-PCR of the TCR CDR3. TCRdb passed the multiplex PCR reads through MiXCR, listing each CDR3 protein once. The sample carries about 770,000 distinct CDR3 sequences, over 15% recorded once. The CDR3 extends over 14 amino acids. Trimming cost V 3 bases and J 6 bases; bases outside gene matches: 4. This clonotype was observed a few times. No antigen is known for it.

This clonotype was sampled from a woman aged 50 to 60 with Graves' hyperthyroidism that later progressed to Graves' ophthalmopathy. The chain has TRBV12-3 or TRBV12-4 and TRBJ1-4; 7 nucleotides line up with TRBD1. The sample comprised blood. The CDR3 DNA follows: TGTGCCAGCAGTTTTCAAGGGGGCGATGAAAAACTGTTTTTT. It yields the protein CASSFQGGDEKLFF.